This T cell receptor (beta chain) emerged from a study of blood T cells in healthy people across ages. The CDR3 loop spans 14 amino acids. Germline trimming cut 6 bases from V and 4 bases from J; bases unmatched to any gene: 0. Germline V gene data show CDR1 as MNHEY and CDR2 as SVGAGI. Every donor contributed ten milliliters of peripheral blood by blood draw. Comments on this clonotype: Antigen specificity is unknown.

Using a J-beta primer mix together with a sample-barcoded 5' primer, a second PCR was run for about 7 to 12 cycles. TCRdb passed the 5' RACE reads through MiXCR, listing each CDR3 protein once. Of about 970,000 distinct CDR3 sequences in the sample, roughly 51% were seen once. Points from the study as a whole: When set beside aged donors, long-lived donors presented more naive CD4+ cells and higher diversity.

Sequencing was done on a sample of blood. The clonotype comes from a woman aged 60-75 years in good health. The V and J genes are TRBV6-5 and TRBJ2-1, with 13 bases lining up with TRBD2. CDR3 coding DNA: TGTGCCAGCAGGGGACTAGCGGGATACAATGAGCAGTTCTTC. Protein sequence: CASRGLAGYNEQFF.